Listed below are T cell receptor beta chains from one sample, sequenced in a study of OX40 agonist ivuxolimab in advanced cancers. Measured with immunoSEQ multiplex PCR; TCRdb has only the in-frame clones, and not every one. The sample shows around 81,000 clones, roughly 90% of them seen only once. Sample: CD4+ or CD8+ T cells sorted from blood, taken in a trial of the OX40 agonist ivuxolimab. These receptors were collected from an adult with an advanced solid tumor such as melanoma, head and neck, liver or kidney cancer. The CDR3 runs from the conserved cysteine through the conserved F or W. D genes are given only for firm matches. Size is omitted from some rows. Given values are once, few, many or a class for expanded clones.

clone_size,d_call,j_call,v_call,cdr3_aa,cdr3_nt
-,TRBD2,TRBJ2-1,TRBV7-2,CASSLGLLGLAANNEQFF,TGTGCCAGCAGCTTAGGGCTTTTAGGACTAGCGGCTAACAATGAGCAGTTCTTC
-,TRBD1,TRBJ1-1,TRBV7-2,CASSDTWGNRGQNTEAFF,TGTGCCAGCAGCGACACCTGGGGGAACAGGGGGCAGAACACTGAAGCTTTCTTT
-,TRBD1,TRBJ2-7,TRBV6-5,CASSPTGNEQYF,TGTGCCAGCAGCCCGACAGGGAACGAGCAGTACTTC
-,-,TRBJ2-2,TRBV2,CASSSRGTGELFF,TGTGCCAGCAGTTCCAGGGGCACCGGGGAGCTGTTTTTT
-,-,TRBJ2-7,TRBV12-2,CASRRQGSYEQYF,TGTGCAAGTCGCCGACAGGGCTCCTACGAGCAGTACTTC
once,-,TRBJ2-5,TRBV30,CAWRGGTQETQYF,TGTGCCTGGAGGGGCGGGACCCAAGAGACCCAGTACTTC
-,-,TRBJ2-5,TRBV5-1,CASSKLRVASETQYF,TGCGCCAGCAGCAAACTTAGGGTCGCCTCAGAGACCCAGTACTTC
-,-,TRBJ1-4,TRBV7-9,CASSGGLNEKLFF,TGTGCCAGCAGTGGAGGTCTTAATGAAAAACTGTTTTTT
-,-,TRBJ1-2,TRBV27,CASSSAGTNYGYTF,TGTGCCAGCAGTTCCGCCGGGACCAACTATGGCTACACCTTC
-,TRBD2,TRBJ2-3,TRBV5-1,CASRREGPRTDTQYF,TGCGCCAGCCGCCGGGAGGGCCCTCGCACAGATACGCAGTATTTT
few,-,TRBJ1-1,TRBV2,CASRVTRELGEAFF,TGTGCCAGCAGGGTAACCAGGGAGCTCGGTGAAGCTTTCTTT
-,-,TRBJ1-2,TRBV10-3,CAISEDGTYGYTF,TGTGCCATCAGTGAGGATGGGACCTATGGCTACACCTTC
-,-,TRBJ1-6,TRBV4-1,CASSPRGGSSYNSPLHF,TGCGCCAGCAGCCCACGAGGAGGGAGCTCCTATAATTCACCCCTCCACTTT
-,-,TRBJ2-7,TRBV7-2,CASSRGATYEQYF,TGTGCCAGCAGCCGAGGGGCTACCTACGAGCAGTACTTC
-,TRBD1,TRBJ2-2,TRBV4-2,CASSPFLTGTNTGELFF,TGTGCCAGCAGCCCGTTTCTGACAGGGACGAACACCGGGGAGCTGTTTTTT
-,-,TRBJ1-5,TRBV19,CASSSRRRGNQPQHF,TGTGCCAGTAGTTCTCGTAGGCGCGGCAATCAGCCCCAGCATTTT
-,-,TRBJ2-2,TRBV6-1,CASSRPGELFF,TGTGCCAGCAGTCGACCCGGGGAGCTGTTTTTT
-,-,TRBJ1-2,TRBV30,CAWRRSGANYGYTF,TGTGCCTGGAGGCGCAGTGGGGCTAACTATGGCTACACCTTC
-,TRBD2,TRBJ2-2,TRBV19,CASSIGRGTSGPKIPNTGELFF,TGTGCCAGTAGTATAGGGCGGGGGACTAGCGGGCCAAAGATCCCGAACACCGGGGAGCTGTTTTTT
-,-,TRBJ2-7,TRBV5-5,CASSSGQIYEQYF,TGTGCCAGCAGCTCGGGACAAATCTACGAGCAGTACTTC
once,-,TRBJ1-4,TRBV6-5,CASGSRGEKLFF,TGTGCCAGCGGGTCCAGGGGTGAAAAACTGTTTTTT
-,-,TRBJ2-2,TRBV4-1,CASSQAGKGTGELFF,TGCGCCAGCAGCCAAGCGGGGAAGGGAACCGGGGAGCTGTTTTTT
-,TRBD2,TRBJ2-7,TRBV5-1,CASSPERGNYEQYF,TGCGCCAGCAGCCCGGAGCGGGGGAACTACGAGCAGTACTTC
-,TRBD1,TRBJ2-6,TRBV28,CASIAGGTYSGANVLTF,TGTGCCAGCATCGCAGGGGGAACTTACTCTGGGGCCAACGTCCTGACTTTC
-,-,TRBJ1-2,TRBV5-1,CASSGVNYGYTF,TGCGCCAGCAGTGGGGTTAACTATGGCTACACCTTC
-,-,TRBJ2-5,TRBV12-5,CASGLWGGQETQYF,TGTGCTAGTGGTTTGTGGGGTGGTCAAGAGACCCAGTACTTC
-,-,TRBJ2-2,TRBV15,CATSRDFAGELFF,TGTGCCACCAGCAGAGATTTCGCCGGGGAGCTGTTTTTT
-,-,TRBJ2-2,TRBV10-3,CAISESWGSGELFF,TGTGCCATCAGTGAGTCGTGGGGGTCCGGGGAGCTGTTTTTT
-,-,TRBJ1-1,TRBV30,CAWSRGGNTEAFF,TGTGCCTGGAGTCGCGGAGGGAACACTGAAGCTTTCTTT
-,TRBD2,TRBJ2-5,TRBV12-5,CASGLGGGRDQETQYF,TGTGCTAGTGGTTTGGGTGGCGGGAGGGACCAAGAGACCCAGTACTTC
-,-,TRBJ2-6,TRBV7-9,CASSPREERDSGANVLTF,TGTGCCAGCAGCCCGAGGGAGGAGCGTGATTCCGGGGCCAACGTCCTGACTTTC
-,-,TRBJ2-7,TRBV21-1,CASRGDRTISYEQYF,TGTGCCAGCAGGGGGGACAGGACGATCTCCTACGAGCAGTACTTC
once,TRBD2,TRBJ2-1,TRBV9,CASSTVGWSKTSLDNEQFF,TGTGCCAGCAGCACCGTAGGCTGGTCTAAGACTAGCTTGGACAATGAGCAGTTCTTC
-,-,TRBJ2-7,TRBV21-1,CASRHRETGASYEQYF,TGTGCCAGCAGACACCGGGAAACAGGGGCTTCCTACGAGCAGTACTTC
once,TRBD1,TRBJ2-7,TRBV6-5,CASSWTGNYEQYF,TGTGCCAGCAGCTGGACAGGGAACTACGAGCAGTACTTC
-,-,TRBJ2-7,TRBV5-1,CASSGSGEQYF,TGCGCCAGCAGCGGATCAGGGGAGCAGTACTTC
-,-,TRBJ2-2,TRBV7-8,CASSLEQASTGELFF,TGTGCCAGCAGCTTAGAACAGGCCTCCACCGGGGAGCTGTTTTTT
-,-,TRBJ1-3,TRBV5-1,CASSPPAKGNTIYF,TGCGCCAGCAGCCCCCCGGCTAAGGGGAACACCATATATTTT
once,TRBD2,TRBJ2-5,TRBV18,CASSPRSGRQKRQETQYF,TGTGCCAGCTCACCACGTAGCGGGAGGCAAAAGCGACAAGAGACCCAGTACTTC
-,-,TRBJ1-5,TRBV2,CASSLGPPEQPQHF,TGTGCCAGCAGCCTTGGACCACCGGAGCAGCCCCAGCATTTT
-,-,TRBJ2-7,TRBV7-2,CASSLVGGPSYEQYF,TGTGCCAGCAGCTTAGTTGGGGGGCCATCCTACGAGCAGTACTTC
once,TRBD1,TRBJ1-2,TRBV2,CASSPTLRGDYGYTF,TGTGCCAGCAGCCCAACTCTCAGGGGGGACTATGGCTACACCTTC